This T cell receptor (beta chain) originates from a study of T cells after yellow fever vaccination. The CDR3 consists of 15 residues. Trimming took off 3 bases at V and 0 bases at J, with 12 bases between the two ends. Germline lookup yields CDR1 SGHDT and CDR2 YYEEEE. This clonotype was detected ten times or more. Its antigen is not known. Regarding the study as a whole: Few clonotypes appeared in both CD4 and CD8 compartments.

TCR cDNA, made by 5'RACE template switching, carried an added universal primer site and UMIs. In TCRdb, the 5' RACE reads were re-called with MiXCR into one record per CDR3 protein. The table lists some 300,000 distinct CDR3 sequences, 7.5% to 9.5% of them singletons. This chain joins TRBV5-6 and TRBJ1-1; D uncertain. The sequence was collected from a man aged 18 to 29 who received the YFV17D yellow fever vaccine. The sample here was CD4+ T cells sorted from PBMCs, taken 5 days after the yellow fever booster vaccination. CDR3 DNA sequence: TGTGCCAGCAGCTCCACCGCGACCATGAACACTGAAGCTTTCTTT. Amino acid sequence: CASSSTATMNTEAFF.